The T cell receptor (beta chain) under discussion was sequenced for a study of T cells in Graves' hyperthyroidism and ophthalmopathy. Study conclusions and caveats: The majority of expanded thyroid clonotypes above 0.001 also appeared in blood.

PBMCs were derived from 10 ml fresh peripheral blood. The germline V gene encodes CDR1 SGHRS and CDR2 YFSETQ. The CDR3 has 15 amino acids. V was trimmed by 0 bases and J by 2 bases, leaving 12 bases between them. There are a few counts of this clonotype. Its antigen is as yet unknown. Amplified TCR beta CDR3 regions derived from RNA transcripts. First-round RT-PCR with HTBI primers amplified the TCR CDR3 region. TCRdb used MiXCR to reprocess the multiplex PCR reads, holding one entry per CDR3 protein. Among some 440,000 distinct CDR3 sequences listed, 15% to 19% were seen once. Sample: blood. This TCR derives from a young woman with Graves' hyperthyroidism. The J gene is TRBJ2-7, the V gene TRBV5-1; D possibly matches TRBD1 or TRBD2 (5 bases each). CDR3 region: CASSLEGTGTYEQYF. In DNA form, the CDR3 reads TGCGCCAGCAGCTTGGAGGGGACGGGAACCTACGAGCAGTACTTC.